This TCR beta chain came from a study of cytomegalovirus exposure and HLA in healthy donors. Overall study context: Prior work identified some 120 million unique TCR beta sequences in around 170 million T cells. HLA-typed donors contributed 65 million to 95 million unique TCRs, which were held in an early data release. Study-wide findings and caveats: Most TCR sequences were uncommon, yet certain public TCRs appeared in many donors.

The germline gives CDR1 SEHNR, CDR2 FQNEAQ (reference sequence). There are 15 residues in the CDR3. Amplification used 60 Vbeta primers and 13 Jbeta primers. Profiled with immunoSEQ multiplex PCR; TCRdb holds only in-frame clones, not every one. The table shows roughly 100,000 clones, with around 80% occurring only once. Comment on this clone: Its cognate antigen is unknown. The germline gene is not matched at one end of the junction; a read error may be the cause.

The chain links TRBV7-9 to TRBJ1-4, with D unclear. The source material was PBMCs. The sequence was obtained from a man aged 40-55 years in good health and CMV-seropositive. CDR3 in amino acids: CSSSLSRGLNEKLFF. The CDR3 region has the DNA TGTTCCAGCAGCTTATCCCGGGGTTTGAATGAAAAACTGTTTTTT. Full variable domain (outside the CDR3, taken from reference TRBV7-9 and TRBJ1-4): DTGVSQNPRHKITKRGQNVTFRCDPISEHNRLYWYRQTLGQGPEFLTYFQNEAQLEKSRLLSDRFSAERPKGSFSTLEIQRTEQGDSAMYLCSSSLSRGLNEKLFFGSGTQLSVL.